This TCR beta chain originates from a study of cytomegalovirus exposure and HLA in healthy donors. Study results and limitations: Near-uniform donor sequencing depth was presumed by presence/absence analyses.

60 Vbeta and 13 Jbeta primers were used in PCR. Original processing methods: A follow-up analysis tallied 70 million to 80 million unique TCR beta chains, about 10 million shared. Using immunoSEQ multiplex PCR, the repertoire was profiled, and TCRdb retains in-frame clones only, with some absent. D and trimming were read from the DNA, whereas the V and J calls and clone size are those reported in that table. The table has roughly 130,000 clones, over 75% seen once. The V and J ends lost 1 base and 3 bases respectively, with 6 bases between them. This CDR3 is built from 13 residues. The germline CDR1 and CDR2 sequences are MDHEN and SYDVKM. Healthy donors of bone marrow made up the group. Comment on this clone: Its cognate antigen is unknown.

The receptor was isolated from a man in his thirties or forties in good health and CMV-seronegative. The source material was PBMCs. The rearrangement joins TRBV28 to TRBJ2-5; the D is unclear. This chain's CDR3 is CASSLSGKETQYF. In DNA form, the CDR3 reads TGTGCCAGCAGTTTATCTGGCAAAGAGACCCAGTACTTC.